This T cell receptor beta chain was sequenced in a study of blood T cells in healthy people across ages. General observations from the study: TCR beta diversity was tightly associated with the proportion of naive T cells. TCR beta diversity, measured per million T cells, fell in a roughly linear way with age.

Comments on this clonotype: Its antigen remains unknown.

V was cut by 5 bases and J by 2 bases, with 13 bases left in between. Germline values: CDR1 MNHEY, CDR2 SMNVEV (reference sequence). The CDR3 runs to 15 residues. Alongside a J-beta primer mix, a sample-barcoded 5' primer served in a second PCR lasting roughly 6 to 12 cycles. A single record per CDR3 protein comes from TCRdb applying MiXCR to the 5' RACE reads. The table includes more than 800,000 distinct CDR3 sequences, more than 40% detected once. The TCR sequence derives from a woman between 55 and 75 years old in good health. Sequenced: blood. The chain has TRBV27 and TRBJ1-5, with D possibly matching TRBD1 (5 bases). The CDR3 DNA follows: TGTGCCAGCAGTCCTAGGTCCAGGGGCAATCAGCCCCAGCATTTT. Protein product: CASSPRSRGNQPQHF.